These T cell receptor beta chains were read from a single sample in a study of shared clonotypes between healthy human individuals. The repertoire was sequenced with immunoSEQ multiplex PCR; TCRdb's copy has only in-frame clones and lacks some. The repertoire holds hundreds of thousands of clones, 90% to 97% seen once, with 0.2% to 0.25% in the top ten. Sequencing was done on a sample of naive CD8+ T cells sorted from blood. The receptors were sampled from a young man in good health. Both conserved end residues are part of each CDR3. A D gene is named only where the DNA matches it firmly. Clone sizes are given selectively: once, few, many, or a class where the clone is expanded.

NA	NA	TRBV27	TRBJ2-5	CASRPRGVLNQETQYF	TGTGCCAGCCGCCCCCGGGGAGTGCTTAACCAAGAGACCCAGTACTTC
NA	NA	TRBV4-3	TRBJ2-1	CASSRGFYNEQFF	TGCGCCAGCAGCCGGGGCTTTTACAATGAGCAGTTCTTC
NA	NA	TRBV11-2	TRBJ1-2	CASSSMVVGYTF	TGTGCCAGCAGCTCAATGGTGGTTGGCTACACCTTC
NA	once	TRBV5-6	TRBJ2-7	CASSRGRTSYEQYF	TGTGCCAGCAGCCGGGGAAGGACCTCCTACGAGCAGTACTTC
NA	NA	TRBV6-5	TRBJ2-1	CASTSGVYDEQFF	TGTGCCAGCACCTCAGGGGTTTACGATGAGCAGTTCTTC
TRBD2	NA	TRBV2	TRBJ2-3	CASSRLASDTQYF	TGTGCCAGCAGTCGACTAGCGTCGGATACGCAGTATTTT
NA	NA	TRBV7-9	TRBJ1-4	CASSRYEKLFF	TGTGCCAGCAGCCGCTACGAAAAACTGTTTTTT
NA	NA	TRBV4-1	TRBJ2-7	CASSREAGQSYEQYF	TGCGCCAGCAGTCGCGAAGCGGGCCAATCCTACGAGCAGTACTTC
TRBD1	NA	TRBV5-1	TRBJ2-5	CASSFDRAETQYF	TGCGCCAGCAGCTTTGACAGGGCTGAGACCCAGTACTTC
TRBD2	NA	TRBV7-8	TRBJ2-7	CASSFGGGPYEQYF	TGTGCCAGCAGCTTCGGGGGAGGGCCCTACGAGCAGTACTTC
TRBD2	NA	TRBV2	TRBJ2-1	CATRRAGGPGEQFF	TGTGCCACCCGGCGAGCGGGAGGGCCTGGTGAGCAGTTCTTC
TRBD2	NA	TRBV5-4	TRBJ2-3	CASSYTGTSVDTQYF	TGTGCCAGCAGTTATACCGGGACTAGCGTGGATACGCAGTATTTT
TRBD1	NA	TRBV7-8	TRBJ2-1	CASSLEVTGPNEQFF	TGTGCCAGCAGCTTAGAGGTGACAGGGCCCAATGAGCAGTTCTTC
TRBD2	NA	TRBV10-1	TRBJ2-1	CASSESLAGNEQFF	TGCGCCAGCAGTGAGTCTTTAGCGGGAAATGAGCAGTTCTTC
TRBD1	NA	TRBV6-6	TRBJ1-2	CASSYSPGGADGYTF	TGTGCCAGCAGTTACTCGCCAGGGGGCGCGGATGGCTACACCTTC
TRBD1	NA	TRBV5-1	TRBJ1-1	CASSLGGRGFYTEAFF	TGCGCCAGCAGCTTAGGGGGCAGGGGGTTTTACACTGAAGCTTTCTTT
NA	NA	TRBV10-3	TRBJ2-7	CAIRTPLTYEQYF	TGTGCCATCAGGACACCCTTAACCTACGAGCAGTACTTC
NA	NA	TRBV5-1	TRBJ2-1	CASSLGVRSYNEQFF	TGCGCCAGCAGCTTGGGGGTCCGCTCCTACAATGAGCAGTTCTTC
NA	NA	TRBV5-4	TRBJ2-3	CASSYGGVPDTQYF	TGTGCCAGCTCCTACGGCGGGGTTCCAGATACGCAGTATTTT
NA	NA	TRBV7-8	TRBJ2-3	CASSLVGLTDTQYF	TGTGCCAGCAGCTTAGTGGGACTGACAGATACGCAGTATTTT
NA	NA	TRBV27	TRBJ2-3	CASSSGMSGDTQYF	TGTGCCAGCAGTTCAGGTATGAGCGGAGATACGCAGTATTTT
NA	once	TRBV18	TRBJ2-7	CASSPIPGRQTYEQYF	TGTGCCAGCTCACCGATCCCGGGACGCCAGACCTACGAGCAGTACTTC
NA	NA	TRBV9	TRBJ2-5	CASSEQGTQESQYF	TGTGCCAGCAGCGAACAGGGTACCCAAGAGTCCCAGTACTTC
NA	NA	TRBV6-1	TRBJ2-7	CASSIFTNYEQYF	TGTGCCAGCAGTATCTTTACAAACTACGAGCAGTACTTC
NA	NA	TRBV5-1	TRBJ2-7	CASSFRDTYYEQYF	TGCGCCAGCAGCTTCCGGGACACATACTACGAGCAGTACTTC
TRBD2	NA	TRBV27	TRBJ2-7	CASSWVAGGPEQYF	TGTGCCAGCAGTTGGGTAGCGGGAGGGCCCGAGCAGTACTTC
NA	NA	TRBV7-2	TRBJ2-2	CASRSPGSRAGELFF	TGTGCCAGCAGAAGCCCTGGCAGCCGGGCCGGGGAGCTGTTTTTT
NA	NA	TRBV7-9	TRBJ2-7	CASSFAGASYEQYF	TGTGCCAGCAGCTTCGCCGGGGCATCCTACGAGCAGTACTTC
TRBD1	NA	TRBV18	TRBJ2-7	CASSRSDRDSTYEQYF	TGTGCCAGCTCAAGGTCGGACCGGGACAGCACCTACGAGCAGTACTTC
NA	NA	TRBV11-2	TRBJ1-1	CASSLAAGAFF	TGTGCCAGCAGCTTAGCCGCGGGAGCTTTCTTT
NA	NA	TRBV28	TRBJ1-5	CASSLFGWGQPQHF	TGTGCCAGCAGTTTATTCGGGTGGGGTCAGCCCCAGCATTTT
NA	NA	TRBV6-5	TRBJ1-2	CASSPSVLDGYTF	TGTGCCAGCAGCCCCTCGGTTCTGGATGGCTACACCTTC
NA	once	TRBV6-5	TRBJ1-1	CASSYSPRQGPEAFF	TGTGCCAGCAGTTACTCGCCCCGGCAAGGACCTGAAGCTTTCTTT
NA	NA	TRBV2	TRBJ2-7	CASSGGYEQYF	TGTGCCAGCAGTGGTGGGTACGAGCAGTACTTC
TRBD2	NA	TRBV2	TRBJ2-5	CASSDPGLAVGETQYF	TGTGCCAGCAGTGATCCAGGACTAGCGGTAGGGGAGACCCAGTACTTC
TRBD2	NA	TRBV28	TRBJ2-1	CASSPPSGRADEQFF	TGTGCCAGCAGCCCCCCTAGCGGGAGGGCCGATGAGCAGTTCTTC
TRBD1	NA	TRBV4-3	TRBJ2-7	CASSLVRTGSYEQYF	TGCGCCAGCAGCCTTGTTCGGACAGGGAGTTACGAGCAGTACTTC
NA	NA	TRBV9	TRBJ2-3	CASSVAVSYTDTQYF	TGTGCCAGCAGCGTAGCTGTCAGTTACACAGATACGCAGTATTTT
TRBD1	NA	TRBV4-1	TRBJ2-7	CASSPGPGQGIGEQYF	TGCGCCAGCAGCCCAGGACCGGGACAGGGGATTGGTGAGCAGTACTTC
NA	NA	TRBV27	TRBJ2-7	CASSYGQRGYEQYF	TGTGCCAGCAGTTACGGTCAGAGGGGCTACGAGCAGTACTTC
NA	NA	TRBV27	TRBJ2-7	CASRRASVFSYEQYF	TGTGCCAGCAGGCGAGCTAGCGTATTCTCCTACGAGCAGTACTTC
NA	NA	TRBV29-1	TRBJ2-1	CSVAGPQPSYNEQFF	TGCAGCGTGGCCGGTCCCCAGCCCTCCTACAATGAGCAGTTCTTC
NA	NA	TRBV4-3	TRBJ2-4	CASSQVWDGESLAKNIQYF	TGCGCCAGCAGCCAAGTTTGGGACGGGGAGTCCCTAGCCAAAAACATTCAGTACTTC
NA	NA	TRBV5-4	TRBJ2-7	CASTRKTGEQYF	TGTGCCAGCACGCGTAAGACGGGCGAGCAGTACTTC
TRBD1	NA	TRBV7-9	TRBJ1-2	CASSLFPGTAPYGYTF	TGTGCCAGCAGCTTATTCCCCGGGACAGCTCCCTATGGCTACACCTTC
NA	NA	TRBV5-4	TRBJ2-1	CASSLGRADELSSSYNEQFF	TGTGCCAGCAGCTTGGGTCGGGCGGACGAATTATCGAGCTCCTACAATGAGCAGTTCTTC
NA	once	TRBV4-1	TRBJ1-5	CASSQGLNSNQPQHF	TGCGCCAGCAGCCAAGGTCTCAATAGCAATCAGCCCCAGCATTTT
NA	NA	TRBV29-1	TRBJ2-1	CSVLREYNEQFF	TGCAGCGTACTCAGGGAGTACAATGAGCAGTTCTTC
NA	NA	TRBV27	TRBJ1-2	CASYSRGSTLGYTF	TGTGCCAGCTACTCTCGGGGCAGTACTTTGGGCTACACCTTC
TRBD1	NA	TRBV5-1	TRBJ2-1	CASSFSGGANEQFF	TGCGCCAGCAGCTTCTCAGGGGGCGCGAATGAGCAGTTCTTC
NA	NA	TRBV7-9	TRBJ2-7	CASSPQRRVPYEQYF	TGTGCCAGCAGCCCCCAACGGAGGGTACCATACGAGCAGTACTTC
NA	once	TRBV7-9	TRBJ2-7	CASSRPEGYEQYF	TGTGCCAGCAGCCGACCGGAGGGCTACGAGCAGTACTTC
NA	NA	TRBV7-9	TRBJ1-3	CASSRLGGEHSGNTIYF	TGTGCCAGCAGCCGTTTGGGGGGTGAGCACTCTGGAAACACCATATATTTT
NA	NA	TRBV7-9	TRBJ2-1	CASNPPREYYNEQFF	TGTGCCAGCAACCCCCCCCGGGAGTACTACAATGAGCAGTTCTTC
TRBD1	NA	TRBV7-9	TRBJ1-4	CASTRQGAVDEKLFF	TGTGCCAGCACAAGACAGGGGGCCGTAGATGAAAAACTGTTTTTT